This entry lists 26 T cell receptor beta chains sequenced from one sample in a study of blood T cell repertoires in COVID-19. Generated by immunoSEQ multiplex PCR, the TCRdb table keeps only in-frame clones and is missing some. This sample has 200,000 to 300,000 clones, with roughly 80% found just once. The sample taken for sequencing was peripheral blood. The source of these receptors is a woman aged 60-70 years with active or convalescent COVID-19.

J is TRBJ2-7 and V is TRBV5-1; D is unresolved. From germline, CDR1 is SGHRS and CDR2 YFSETQ. This CDR3 comprises 16 residues. The V end lost 2 bases, the J end lost 2 bases, and 17 bases lay between the germline ends. The CDR3 here is CASSFRPIGGTYEQYF. The CDR3 nucleotides read TGCGCCAGCAGCTTCCGCCCGATCGGCGGAACCTACGAGCAGTACTTC.

V gene TRBV28 combines with J gene TRBJ1-1; TRBD1 is a possible D gene (6 bases). The germline V gene has CDR1 MDHEN and CDR2 SYDVKM. The CDR3 length is 18 residues. Trimming removed 4 bases from V and 0 bases from J, with 21 bases in between. The CDR3 nucleotides read TGTGCCAGCAGTTGGGTTCCTCGCGGGGGCCAAATGAACACTGAAGCTTTCTTT. Translated: CASSWVPRGGQMNTEAFF.

The rearrangement links TRBV7-8 to TRBJ1-2, with unresolved D. Deletions cut 1 base from V and 5 bases from J, with 5 bases between. The CDR3 spans 12 residues. The V gene's germline CDR1 is SGHVS and CDR2 FQNEAQ. The CDR3 here is CASSLGEYGYTF. The CDR3 DNA sequence: TGTGCCAGCAGCTTAGGGGAGTATGGCTACACCTTC.

The V and J genes are TRBV18 and TRBJ1-2; D call uncertain. Trimming shortened V by 2 bases and J by 4 bases, and 14 bases separated the two germline ends. CDR3 length equals 15 residues. Germline CDR1 reads KGHSH; CDR2 reads LQKENI. CDR3 sequence: CASSPRNGVGYGYTF. In DNA, the CDR3 is TGTGCCAGCTCACCAAGGAACGGGGTTGGCTATGGCTACACCTTC. The whole variable domain, filled in from reference TRBV18 and TRBJ1-2, reads NAGVMQNPRHLVRRRGQEARLRCSPMKGHSHVYWYRQLPEEGLKFMVYLQKENIIDESGMPKERFSAEFPKEGPSILRIQQVVRGDSAAYFCASSPRNGVGYGYTFGSGTRLTVV.

V and J are TRBV12-3 or TRBV12-4 and TRBJ2-5; perhaps TRBD1 as D (6 bases). Trimming pared 6 bases from V and 2 bases from J, leaving 10 bases between. The CDR3 covers 13 residues. The chain's CDR3 is CASRPTGQETQYF. In nucleotides, the CDR3 is TGTGCCAGCAGGCCGACAGGACAAGAGACCCAGTACTTC.

This chain joins TRBV6-5 and TRBJ1-1, with 9 bases identical to TRBD1. CDR1 and CDR2 (germline): MNHEY, SVGAGI. The trim removed 7 bases at V and 0 bases at J, leaving 3 bases unmatched. The CDR3 extends over 14 amino acids. Here the CDR3 reads CASTRQGVNTEAFF. CDR3 bases: TGTGCCAGCACCCGACAGGGGGTGAACACTGAAGCTTTCTTT.

The rearrangement joins TRBV7-8 to TRBJ2-1, with 11 bases lining up with TRBD2. The CDR3 is made up of 17 amino acids. V gave up 1 base and J gave up 7 bases; unmatched junction bases: 9. Per germline, CDR1 SGHVS and CDR2 FQNEAQ. The DNA of the CDR3 is TGTGCCAGCAGCTTAGGAAGACTAGCGGGGAAACGTAATGAGCAGTTCTTC. Protein product: CASSLGRLAGKRNEQFF. Full variable domain (remainder filled in from reference TRBV7-8 and TRBJ2-1): GAGVSQSPRYKVAKRGQDVALRCDPISGHVSLFWYQQALGQGPEFLTYFQNEAQLDKSGLPSDRFFAERPEGSVSTLKIQRTQQEDSAVYLCASSLGRLAGKRNEQFFGPGTRLTVL.

This clone has a handful of counts. The genes are TRBV9 and TRBJ1-5; 9 bases match TRBD1. Germline assignment: CDR1 SGDLS and CDR2 YYNGEE. Trimming at V came to 0 bases and at J to 6 bases, leaving 13 bases not matched to a gene. The CDR3 is 18 amino acids. CDR3 DNA sequence: TGTGCCAGCAGCGTAGGTCAGGGGACAGGGAGACTTAGTCAGCCCCAGCATTTT. It is translated as CASSVGQGTGRLSQPQHF.

The sample holds a few counts of this clone. The chain uses TRBV14 and TRBJ2-1, with 9 bases that match TRBD2. V lost 4 bases to trimming and J lost 4 bases; unmatched junction nucleotides: 5. Looked up from germline, CDR1 is SGHDN and CDR2 is FVKESK. This CDR3 is built from 15 residues. For the CDR3, the DNA is TGTGCCAGCAGCCTCGCGGGGGGGACGTACAATGAGCAGTTCTTC. Protein product: CASSLAGGTYNEQFF.

The chain couples TRBV24-1 to TRBJ2-3, with 11 bases identical to TRBD1. Trimming cost V 3 bases and J 5 bases; bases outside gene matches: 6. The CDR3 has 16 amino acids. Germline CDR1 reads KGHDR; CDR2 reads SFDVKD. The CDR3 nucleotides are TGTGCCACCAGTGATCCGGGACAGGGGGGGGGAGATACGCAGTATTTT. Translated, it gives CATSDPGQGGGDTQYF.

The chain couples TRBV5-1 to TRBJ1-6; 11 nucleotides match TRBD1. J lost 9 bases, V lost 3 bases, and 2 bases had no gene match. This CDR3 has 14 residues. Germline-derived CDR1 and CDR2 are SGHRS and YFSETQ. As DNA, the CDR3 is TGCGCCAGCAGCTCCGGGACAGGGGGTTCACCCCTCCACTTT. Protein sequence: CASSSGTGGSPLHF.

The rearrangement links TRBV30 to TRBJ1-5, with 7 bases identical to TRBD1. This CDR3 is built from 13 residues. The V gene end was trimmed by 5 bases and the J gene end by 4 bases; junction bases not matched to a gene: 5. CDR1 GTSNPN and CDR2 SVGIG come from the germline V gene (reference sequence). CDR3 sequence (DNA): TGTGCCTGGGCAGGGGGGCGGAATCAGCCCCAGCATTTT. Encoded protein: CAWAGGRNQPQHF.

V and J are TRBV10-3 and TRBJ2-1; 10 bases map to TRBD1. Germline CDR1 is ENHRY and CDR2 is SYGVKD. CDR3 length equals 14 residues. V lost 10 bases and J lost 15; bases outside the gene matches: 18. CDR3 region: CATTRTPRDRGMFF. For the CDR3, the DNA is TGTGCCACCACACGGACCCCCCGGGACAGGGGTATGTTCTTC.

The V call is TRBV4-1, the J call TRBJ1-2; D remains unclear. CDR1 and CDR2 (germline): MGHRA, YSYEKL. This CDR3 is 16 amino acids long. V dropped 4 bases and J dropped 0 bases, with 15 bases sitting between them. CDR3 residues: CASSLQAGITNYGYTF. CDR3 in DNA: TGCGCCAGCAGCCTTCAGGCGGGAATAACTAACTATGGCTACACCTTC.

This clone was counted only a few times. This chain links TRBV6-5 with TRBJ1-4; possibly TRBD1 for D (5 bases). This CDR3 is 14 amino acids long. V was trimmed by 6 bases and J by 8 bases, leaving 16 bases between them. Germline V gene sequence: CDR1 MNHEY, CDR2 SVGAGI. CDR3 bases: TGTGCCAGCAGCCGGCCGGGGAGGGGAGAAAAACTGTTTTTT. Encoded protein: CASSRPGRGEKLFF.

This sequence joins TRBV6-1 and TRBJ2-5; the D gene is possibly TRBD2 (5 bases). The V gene lost 2 bases and the J gene lost 5 bases, with 24 bases spanning the gap. The CDR3 is 18 residues long. Germline V gene sequence: CDR1 MNHNS, CDR2 SASEGT. CDR3 DNA: TGTGCCAGCAGTGAACGGTCCCCGCGGCTAGCTGCTGGGGAGACCCAGTACTTC. As protein: CASSERSPRLAAGETQYF.

J is TRBJ2-6 and V is TRBV7-9, with D tentatively TRBD1 (6 bases). With 2 bases removed from V and 0 bases from J, the gap between germline ends came to 17 bases. CDR1 is SEHNR and CDR2 is FQNEAQ in the germline V gene (reference sequence). This CDR3 contains 19 residues. Here the CDR3 reads CASSLLSGHGFSGANVLTF. The CDR3 DNA is TGTGCCAGCAGCTTATTATCGGGACATGGCTTCTCTGGGGCCAACGTCCTGACTTTC.

The rearrangement links TRBV9 to TRBJ2-3; D may be TRBD1 (5 bases). Germline loops: CDR1 SGDLS, CDR2 YYNGEE. CDR3 length equals 17 residues. The V gene lost 0 bases and the J gene lost 3 bases, with 17 bases spanning the gap. DNA for the CDR3: TGTGCCAGCAGCGTAGACGGGCAGGGAATCGGTACAGATACGCAGTATTTT. This encodes CASSVDGQGIGTDTQYF.

The chain has TRBV30 and TRBJ1-2, with D tentatively TRBD1 (6 bases). V gave up 5 bases and J gave up 1 base, with 23 bases separating them. This CDR3 region has 17 residues. Germline V gene sequence: CDR1 GTSNPN, CDR2 SVGIG (reference sequence). The CDR3 DNA reads TGTGCCTGGTCGAAGAGCAGGGGCCATAGTAGTAACTATGGCTACACCTTC. Its protein is CAWSKSRGHSSNYGYTF.

Comments on this clone: One junction end does not reproduce the germline sequence, and a read error may be involved. The gene calls are TRBV3-1 (or the pseudogene TRBV3-2) and TRBJ1-1; D is unresolved. The CDR3 has 13 residues. The germline V gene has CDR1 LGHDT and CDR2 YNNKEL (reference sequence). The CDR3, as DNA: TGTGCCAGCAGCGACGCCCCTCTAGCTGGGAAAAAGTTT. This encodes CASSDAPLAGKKF.

This chain uses TRBV15 with TRBJ1-2; weak D call: TRBD1 (6 bases). Trimming took 0 bases from V and 3 from J, leaving 8 bases between them. Per the germline V gene, CDR1 is LNHNV and CDR2 is YYDKDF (reference sequence). The CDR3 totals 14 residues. The DNA for the CDR3 is TGTGCCACCAGCAGAGATGGGGGCGACTATGGCTACACCTTC. Its protein product is CATSRDGGDYGYTF.

CDR3 region: CASSFEGPYGYTF. The CDR3 DNA follows: TGTGCCAGCAGTTTTGAGGGCCCTTATGGCTACACCTTC. This chain connects TRBV28 to TRBJ1-2; D gene unclear. Per germline, CDR1 MDHEN and CDR2 SYDVKM. This CDR3 comprises 13 residues. With 3 bases removed from V and 5 bases from J, the gap between germline ends came to 10 bases.

The gene calls are TRBV15 and TRBJ1-2; TRBD1 agrees at 9 bases. This CDR3 spans 15 amino acids. Germline V gene data show CDR1 as LNHNV and CDR2 as YYDKDF (reference sequence). J was trimmed by 8 bases and V by 0 bases; bases with no gene match: 7. CDR3 coding DNA: TGTGCCACCAGCAGAGATGTGGGACAGGGCCAGGGCTACACCTTC. Translation gives CATSRDVGQGQGYTF.

Here the CDR3 reads CASSLATRSSYNEQFF. The CDR3 nucleotides read TGTGCCAGCAGTTTAGCAACACGAAGCTCCTACAATGAGCAGTTCTTC. The V and J genes are TRBV28 and TRBJ2-1; D is unclear. The germline V gene encodes CDR1 MDHEN and CDR2 SYDVKM. This CDR3 is built from 16 residues. Trimming cost V 2 bases and J 0 bases, with 11 bases left between them. Drawing the rest from reference TRBV28 and TRBJ2-1, the complete variable domain is DVKVTQSSRYLVKRTGEKVFLECVQDMDHENMFWYRQDPGLGLRLIYFSYDVKMKEKGDIPEGYSVSREKKERFSLILESASTNQTSMYLCASSLATRSSYNEQFFGPGTRLTVL.

The chain carries TRBV7-2 and TRBJ2-1; 13 bases line up with TRBD2. The CDR3 consists of 18 residues. From germline, CDR1 is SGHTA and CDR2 FQGNSA. Trimming cost V 2 bases and J 3 bases; bases outside gene matches: 7. The CDR3 nucleotides read TGTGCCAGCAGCTTAATCCCGACTAGCGGGGGGTTCTACAATGAGCAGTTCTTC. This sequence encodes CASSLIPTSGGFYNEQFF. Looking up the rest from reference TRBV7-2 and TRBJ2-1 gives the full variable domain: GAGVSQSPSNKVTEKGKDVELRCDPISGHTALYWYRQSLGQGLEFLIYFQGNSAPDKSGLPSDRFSAERTGGSVSTLTIQRTQQEDSAVYLCASSLIPTSGGFYNEQFFGPGTRLTVL.

The count of this clone is one. The chain combines TRBV7-2 with TRBJ2-1; D is ambiguous. Trimming removed 4 bases at V and 3 bases at J, with 7 bases between. The CDR3 is 13 residues long. Germline loops: CDR1 SGHTA, CDR2 FQGNSA. CDR3 region: CASSSANYNEQFF. The DNA for the CDR3 is TGTGCCAGCAGCTCCGCGAACTACAATGAGCAGTTCTTC.